This T cell receptor (beta chain) was recovered during a study of T cell repertoires in cytomegalovirus infection. MiXCR, run by TCRdb on the reads, gives a single entry per CDR3 protein. The sample records approximately 990,000 distinct CDR3 sequences, approximately 32% being singletons. The sample holds many counts of this clonotype. What it binds is not known. This CDR3 is built from 14 residues. Trimming shortened V by 6 bases and J by 5 bases, and 14 bases separated the two germline ends. Germline values: CDR1 MNHNS, CDR2 SASEGT. This chain joins TRBV6-1 and TRBJ2-1, with D unresolved. The clonotype comes from a human donor in good health (CMV status not recorded). Some clones in this sample may be carry-over from other donors' samples. The sample was cultured CD8+ T cells from PBMCs, taken from culture after CMV antigen stimulation. The CDR3 DNA reads as TGTGCCAGCAGCTCTCAGTGGGCAGACAATGAGCAGTTCTTC. Residues: CASSSQWADNEQFF.